The rows below give T cell receptor beta chains drawn from one sample of a study of brain T cells in children with intractable seizures. The assay was immunoSEQ multiplex PCR, and TCRdb's table has in-frame clones only and misses some. The table has 340,000 or so clones, over 90% seen once. Sequenced here: peripheral blood, sampled more than 4 months after surgery. All receptors come from a boy under two years old with tuberous sclerosis and intractable seizures. CDR3s leave out the opening cysteine and the closing phenylalanine or tryptophan.

TRBJ2-3,TRBV3-1/TRBV3-2,ASSQLSGSQPDTQY
TRBJ2-7,TRBV19,ASSSGTPFSSYEQY
TRBJ1-1,TRBV6-5,ASSHLTEAF
TRBJ1-4,TRBV29-1,SVQDRGRGEKLF
TRBJ1-2,TRBV5-1,ASSRQGLYGYT
TRBJ2-1,TRBV6-5,ASADGTPEQF
TRBJ2-7,TRBV4-1,ASSQDAPSGDYEQY
TRBJ1-5,TRBV10-3,AISEGSSNQPQH
TRBJ2-3,TRBV6-5,ASSYGLAASLDTQY
TRBJ1-1,TRBV19,ASSEPGQGDTEAF
TRBJ2-2,TRBV4-2,ASSQGQGEAGELF
TRBJ1-2,TRBV7-9,ASSFASRGYGYT
TRBJ2-7,TRBV6-5,ASSTPDSSYEQY
TRBJ2-3,TRBV7-2,ASSLVPAGYTDTQY
TRBJ2-1,TRBV24-1,ATSDPSGGEWGQF
TRBJ2-7,TRBV7-8,ASSTTGGITSYEQY
TRBJ2-1,TRBV12-3/TRBV12-4,ASSSTGNEQF